This is a list of T cell receptor beta chains from one sample in a study of a mutant IDH1 vaccine in newly diagnosed glioma. Generated by immunoSEQ multiplex PCR, the TCRdb table keeps only in-frame clones and is missing some. Here the sample spans tens of thousands of clones, roughly 84% being singletons. For these TCRs, the target antigens are not known. The sample here was PBMCs, taken from a glioma patient whose treatment included an IDH1 peptide vaccine. The source of these receptors is a young woman with glioma. The CDR3 runs from the conserved cysteine through the conserved F or W. D genes are given only for firm matches. Some rows mark clone size as missing; the rest say once, few, many or name a class of expanded clone.

clone_size	j_call	cdr3_length	v_call	d_call	cdr3_aa	cdr3_nt
NA	TRBJ1-5	15	TRBV7-8	NA	CASSPWPQENQPQHF	TGTGCCAGCAGCCCCTGGCCCCAAGAGAATCAGCCCCAGCATTTT
NA	TRBJ2-1	18	TRBV5-6	TRBD2	CASSLDPLISGDYNEQFF	TGTGCCAGCAGCTTGGACCCCCTTATCAGCGGGGACTACAATGAGCAGTTCTTC
NA	TRBJ1-2	15	TRBV5-4	NA	CASSLRGRANYGYTF	TGTGCCAGCAGCCTCAGGGGAAGGGCAAACTATGGCTACACCTTC
once	TRBJ1-4	11	TRBV12-5	NA	CASGLGEKLFF	TGTGCTAGTGGTTTGGGGGAAAAACTGTTTTTT
NA	TRBJ2-3	16	TRBV7-2	NA	CASSLGRGPYTDTQYF	TGTGCCAGCAGCTTAGGCCGGGGGCCTTACACAGATACGCAGTATTTT
NA	TRBJ2-7	13	TRBV5-6	NA	CASSPSASYEQYF	TGTGCCAGCAGCCCCAGCGCGTCGTACGAGCAGTACTTC
NA	TRBJ1-2	16	TRBV7-5	NA	CARSLAKKPVNYGYTF	TGTGCCAGAAGCTTAGCAAAAAAACCCGTTAACTATGGCTACACCTTC
NA	TRBJ2-4	16	TRBV11-3	NA	CASSLLTGLAKNIQYF	TGTGCCAGCAGCTTACTAACAGGGCTAGCCAAAAACATTCAGTACTTC
few	TRBJ1-3	13	TRBV25-1	NA	CASSEYPLNTIYF	TGTGCCAGCAGTGAATATCCCCTAAACACCATATATTTT
once	TRBJ1-4	16	TRBV5-5	NA	CASSLVDTGLEEKLFF	TGTGCCAGCAGCCTTGTGGATACCGGCCTAGAGGAAAAACTGTTTTTT
NA	TRBJ2-1	16	TRBV15	TRBD2	CATSRDFSGGSDEQFF	TGTGCCACCAGCAGAGATTTCAGCGGGGGAAGCGATGAGCAGTTCTTC
few	TRBJ1-1	14	TRBV29-1	TRBD1	CSAGGGWERSEAFF	TGCAGCGCAGGGGGTGGGTGGGAGCGGAGTGAAGCTTTCTTT
once	TRBJ2-7	16	TRBV7-9	TRBD2	CASSSGLAGASYEQYF	TGTGCCAGCAGCTCCGGGCTAGCGGGAGCCTCCTACGAGCAGTACTTC
NA	TRBJ1-1	11	TRBV20-1	NA	CSARLSAEAFF	TGCAGTGCTCGACTGAGCGCTGAAGCTTTCTTT
NA	TRBJ1-2	11	TRBV20-1	NA	CSAPDMYGYTF	TGCAGTGCTCCCGACATGTATGGCTACACCTTC
NA	TRBJ2-7	15	TRBV6-4	TRBD2	CASRTAGGSSYEQYF	TGTGCCAGCAGGACTGCTGGCGGGAGCTCCTACGAGCAGTACTTC
NA	TRBJ2-1	14	TRBV29-1	NA	CSGLPGQYGNEQFF	TGCAGCGGCCTCCCGGGTCAATACGGGAATGAGCAGTTCTTC
NA	TRBJ2-2	12	TRBV13	NA	CASSSGLGELFF	TGTGCCAGCAGCTCGGGGCTGGGGGAGCTGTTTTTT
NA	TRBJ1-5	15	TRBV19	NA	CASSKDPRVGQPQHF	TGTGCCAGTAGTAAGGACCCCCGTGTAGGTCAGCCCCAGCATTTT
once	TRBJ2-5	15	TRBV2	TRBD2	CASSVGPSGQETQYF	TGTGCCAGCAGTGTGGGCCCTAGCGGACAAGAGACCCAGTACTTC
NA	TRBJ2-3	13	TRBV25-1	NA	CASSGGPGDTQYF	TGTGCCAGCAGCGGGGGGCCGGGAGATACGCAGTATTTT
NA	TRBJ2-2	14	TRBV15	NA	CATRDVGYTGELFF	TGTGCCACCCGAGATGTCGGCTACACCGGGGAGCTGTTTTTT
NA	TRBJ2-5	15	TRBV6-5	NA	CASSYSLTVGETQYF	TGTGCCAGCAGTTACTCGCTGACGGTGGGAGAGACCCAGTACTTC
NA	TRBJ2-2	14	TRBV29-1	NA	CSAGAPGNTGELFF	TGCAGCGCGGGGGCGCCGGGTAACACCGGGGAGCTGTTTTTT
NA	TRBJ1-2	14	TRBV4-1	NA	CASSQEQGPYGYTF	TGCGCCAGCAGCCAAGAACAGGGCCCCTATGGCTACACCTTC
NA	TRBJ1-2	13	TRBV29-1	NA	CSVEGGSNYGYTF	TGCAGCGTTGAGGGCGGGAGCAACTATGGCTACACCTTC
few	TRBJ1-1	13	TRBV18	NA	CASSQVQNTEAFF	TGTGCCAGCTCACAGGTCCAGAACACTGAAGCTTTCTTT
NA	TRBJ2-2	15	TRBV30	NA	CAWSGAGIGTGELFF	TGTGCCTGGAGTGGGGCAGGGATAGGCACCGGGGAGCTGTTTTTT
NA	TRBJ2-1	8	TRBV29-1	NA	CSVAEQFF	TGCAGCGTTGCTGAGCAGTTCTTC
NA	TRBJ2-2	13	TRBV7-3	NA	CASSFVETGELFF	TGTGCCAGCAGTTTTGTAGAGACCGGGGAGCTGTTTTTT
NA	TRBJ2-3	16	TRBV29-1	TRBD2	CSVGRVAGGSTDTQYF	TGCAGCGTTGGCCGGGTGGCGGGGGGGAGCACAGATACGCAGTATTTT
NA	TRBJ1-2	15	TRBV15	TRBD1	CATSPARAGGYGYTF	TGTGCCACCAGCCCAGCGCGGGCAGGGGGCTATGGCTACACCTTC
once	TRBJ2-3	16	TRBV18	TRBD2	CASSPESSGAQDTQYF	TGTGCCAGCTCACCAGAGTCCAGCGGGGCCCAAGATACGCAGTATTTT
NA	TRBJ1-1	15	TRBV27	TRBD1	CASSLGTGVLTEAFF	TGTGCCAGCAGCCTTGGGACAGGGGTTCTCACTGAAGCTTTCTTT
NA	TRBJ2-4	14	TRBV30	NA	CAWKARLAKNIQYF	TGTGCCTGGAAGGCCCGCCTAGCCAAAAACATTCAGTACTTC
NA	TRBJ2-2	18	TRBV4-3	TRBD2	CASSQGLAGGSNTGELFF	TGCGCCAGCAGCCAAGGACTAGCGGGGGGAAGCAACACCGGGGAGCTGTTTTTT
NA	TRBJ2-7	15	TRBV6-5	TRBD2	CASTLRGTSVREQYF	TGTGCCAGCACCTTACGGGGGACTAGTGTGCGCGAGCAGTACTTC
medium-sized	TRBJ1-5	13	TRBV6-5	TRBD1	CASPTGEGQPQHF	TGTGCCAGCCCGACAGGGGAGGGTCAGCCCCAGCATTTT
NA	TRBJ1-2	17	TRBV7-2	TRBD1	CASSSRTGGGELGGYTF	TGTGCCAGCAGCTCCAGGACAGGGGGCGGGGAGTTAGGTGGCTACACCTTC
NA	TRBJ1-3	16	TRBV5-8	NA	CASSFLGGAPGNTIYF	TGTGCCAGCAGCTTCCTGGGAGGAGCTCCGGGAAACACCATATATTTT
NA	TRBJ2-7	15	TRBV11-2	NA	CASSLESGVTYEQYF	TGTGCCAGCAGCTTAGAATCAGGGGTGACCTACGAGCAGTACTTC
NA	TRBJ2-1	16	TRBV6-1	TRBD2	CASSENLAGGRYEQFF	TGTGCCAGCAGTGAAAATCTCGCGGGGGGAAGGTATGAGCAGTTCTTC
NA	TRBJ2-7	14	TRBV5-6	NA	CASSLGQVPYEQYF	TGTGCCAGCAGCTTGGGACAGGTACCCTACGAGCAGTACTTC
NA	TRBJ1-1	11	TRBV6-5	TRBD1	CASSSPTGRVF	TGTGCCAGCAGTTCCCCGACAGGGAGGGTTTTT
NA	TRBJ1-2	16	TRBV7-6	TRBD1	CASSLNPLDRVYGYTF	TGTGCCAGCAGCTTAAACCCCCTCGACAGGGTTTATGGCTACACCTTC
NA	TRBJ2-1	13	TRBV2	NA	CASAGSSYNEQFF	TGTGCCAGTGCAGGGTCGAGCTACAATGAGCAGTTCTTC
NA	TRBJ2-7	16	TRBV25-1	NA	CASSPWGRGPTYEQYF	TGTGCCAGCAGTCCCTGGGGCCGGGGGCCAACCTACGAGCAGTACTTC
NA	TRBJ2-1	15	TRBV5-6	NA	CASSFDRWTYNEQFF	TGTGCCAGCAGCTTCGACCGATGGACCTACAATGAGCAGTTCTTC
NA	TRBJ2-3	11	TRBV7-2	NA	CASSHTDTQYF	TGTGCCAGCAGCCACACAGATACGCAGTATTTT
NA	TRBJ2-2	16	TRBV5-1	TRBD2	CASSSRAGANTGELFF	TGCGCCAGCAGCTCCCGAGCGGGGGCGAACACCGGGGAGCTGTTTTTT
NA	TRBJ1-3	16	TRBV5-3	NA	CARRASGAPSGNTIYF	TGTGCCAGAAGGGCATCGGGGGCTCCCTCTGGAAACACCATATATTTT
NA	TRBJ2-1	16	TRBV27	TRBD2	CASSIRSSGGYNEQFF	TGTGCCAGCAGTATCCGATCTAGCGGAGGGTACAATGAGCAGTTCTTC
NA	TRBJ2-1	15	TRBV9	NA	CASSVGSGAPNEQFF	TGTGCCAGCAGCGTAGGGTCGGGGGCCCCTAATGAGCAGTTCTTC